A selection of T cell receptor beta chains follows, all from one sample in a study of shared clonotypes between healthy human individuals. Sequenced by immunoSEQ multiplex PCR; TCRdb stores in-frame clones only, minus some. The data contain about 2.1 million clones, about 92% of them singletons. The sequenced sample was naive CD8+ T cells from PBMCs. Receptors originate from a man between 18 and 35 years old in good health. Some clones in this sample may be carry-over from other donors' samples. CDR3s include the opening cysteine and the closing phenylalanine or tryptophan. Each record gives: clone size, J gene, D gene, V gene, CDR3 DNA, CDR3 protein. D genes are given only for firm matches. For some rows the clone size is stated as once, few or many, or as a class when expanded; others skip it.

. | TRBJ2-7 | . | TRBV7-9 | TGTGCCAGCAGCCCCCCCCTAACCTACGAGCAGTACTTC | CASSPPLTYEQYF
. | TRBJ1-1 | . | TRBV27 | TGTGCCAGCAGAGAGGGACCTCGGGCCACTGAAGCTTTCTTT | CASREGPRATEAFF
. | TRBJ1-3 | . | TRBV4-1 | TGCGCCAGCAGCCAACCTCTCCGGGACACAGACCTGGGAAACACCATATATTTT | CASSQPLRDTDLGNTIYF
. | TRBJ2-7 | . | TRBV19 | TGTGCCAGTAGTATAATTGAGGTGGCGGTGGGCGAGCAGTACTTC | CASSIIEVAVGEQYF
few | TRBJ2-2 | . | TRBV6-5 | TGTGCCAGCAGTTACTCGTCTTGGGGGGAGCTGTTTTTT | CASSYSSWGELFF
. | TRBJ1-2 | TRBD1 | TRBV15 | TGTGCCACCAGCAGAGAGGGGACAGGCGTACTATGGTTAGACTACACCTTC | CATSREGTGVLWLDYTF
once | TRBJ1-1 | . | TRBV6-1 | TGTGCCAGCAGGGAGTACGTGAACACTGAAGCTTTCTTT | CASREYVNTEAFF
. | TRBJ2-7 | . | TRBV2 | TGTGCCAGCAGTGAAGCCGGAGGCCCGGGCTACGAGCAGTACTTC | CASSEAGGPGYEQYF
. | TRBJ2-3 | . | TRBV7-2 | TGTGCCAGCAGTCGGAGCGGACCAGGGAAGAAAGATACGCAGTATTTT | CASSRSGPGKKDTQYF
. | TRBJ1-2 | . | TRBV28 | TGTGCCAGCAGTCAGATCGGGACGGTCTTGGTCAACTATGGCTACACCTTC | CASSQIGTVLVNYGYTF
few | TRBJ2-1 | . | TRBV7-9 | TGTGCCAGCAGCACAGGCGGGACATACAATGAGCAGTTCTTC | CASSTGGTYNEQFF
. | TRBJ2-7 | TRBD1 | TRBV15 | TGTGCCACCAGCAGAAGGACAGGGCATTTCTACGAGCAGTACTTC | CATSRRTGHFYEQYF
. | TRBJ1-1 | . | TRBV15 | TGTGCCACCTCCGGGGGGCTTAACACTGAAGCTTTCTTT | CATSGGLNTEAFF
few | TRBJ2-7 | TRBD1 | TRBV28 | TGTGCCAGCAGTGGTTGGGGGACAGGGGGAGGAGAGCAGTACTTC | CASSGWGTGGGEQYF
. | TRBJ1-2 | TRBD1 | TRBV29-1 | TGCAGCGTTGGTGGGACAGGGATAGCTAACTATGGCTACACCTTC | CSVGGTGIANYGYTF
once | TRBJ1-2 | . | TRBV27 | TGTGCCAGCAGTAACACTAACTATGGCTACACCTTC | CASSNTNYGYTF
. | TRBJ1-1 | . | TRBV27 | TGTGCCAGCAGTTCCCGCCCCGGCACTGAAGCTTTCTTT | CASSSRPGTEAFF
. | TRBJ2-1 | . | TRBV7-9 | TGTGCCAGCAGCACATCGCTAGCGGAGCAGTTCTTC | CASSTSLAEQFF
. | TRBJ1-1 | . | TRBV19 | TGTGCCAGTAGTATAGGAGCGGCAGGACCTGAAGCTTTCTTT | CASSIGAAGPEAFF
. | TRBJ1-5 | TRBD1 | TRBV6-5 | TGTGCCAGCAGGACCACAGGGGGTCAGCCCCAGCATTTT | CASRTTGGQPQHF
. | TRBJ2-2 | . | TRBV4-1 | TGCGCCAGCAGCCAAGATTGGTCCACCGGAAGGGAGCTGTTTTTT | CASSQDWSTGRELFF
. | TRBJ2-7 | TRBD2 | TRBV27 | TGTGCCAGCAGTTGGAATAGCGGGAGTCAAAGCGAGCAGTACTTC | CASSWNSGSQSEQYF
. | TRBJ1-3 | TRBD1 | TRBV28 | TGTGCCAGCAGTTTTCGGGGACAGGGCAACACCATATATTTT | CASSFRGQGNTIYF
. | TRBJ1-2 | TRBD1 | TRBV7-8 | TGTGCCAGCAGCTTAGCCGGGACAGGGCCCCTGGACTATGGCTACACCTTC | CASSLAGTGPLDYGYTF
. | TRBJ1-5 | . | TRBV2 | TGTGCCAGCAACCCCATTGGGGGTCAGCCCCAGCATTTT | CASNPIGGQPQHF
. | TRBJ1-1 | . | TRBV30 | TGTGCCTGGAGTGTCCTCGGCAGGGCAACTGAAGCTTTCTTT | CAWSVLGRATEAFF
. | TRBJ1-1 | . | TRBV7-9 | TGTGCCAGCAGCTGGGGTCGGCAGGGTAACACTGAAGCTTTCTTT | CASSWGRQGNTEAFF
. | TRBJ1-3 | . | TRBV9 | TGTGCCAGCAGCGTGGGGGGTACAACTGGAAACACCATATATTTT | CASSVGGTTGNTIYF